Here is one TCR beta chain with its context. MiXCR was run by TCRdb on the PCR reads, yielding one entry per CDR3 protein. Counted here are fewer than 350,000 distinct CDR3 sequences, 24% occurring once; the ten biggest clones make up roughly 0.7%. The data were taken from a study of molecular identifiers for immune sequencing clone quantification. When naive CD8 T cells were sorted, they were gated as CD8+CD4-CCR7+CD45RA+. The sequenced material came from naive CD8+ T cells from blood, with Jurkat cell RNA spiked in. Subset specified: FACS-sorted CD8+CD4-CCR7+CD45RA+ naive T cells. The source is a human donor in good health. Some libraries in this study had Jurkat cell RNA spiked in.

CDR3 nucleotide sequence: TGTGCCAGCAGCTTAGGCGATAGCGGGAGCTCCTACGAGCAGTACTTC. It specifies CASSLGDSGSSYEQYF. The rearrangement uses TRBV7-9 and TRBJ2-7, with 9 bases that match TRBD2. With V trimmed by 1 base and J by 0 bases, 4 bases remained unmatched. CDR1 SEHNR and CDR2 FQNEAQ come from the germline V gene (reference sequence). This CDR3 spans 16 amino acids.